The clone carrying this TCR beta chain was counted between two and nine times. Clinical symptoms, serum thyroxine and TRAb, thyroid ultrasound and orbital computed tomography were used for the diagnoses. Trimming left V 5 bases short and J 4 bases short, with 7 bases between. This CDR3 has 12 amino acids. Researchers amplified the TCR beta CDR3 regions from RNA transcripts. HTBI primers drove first-round RT-PCR of the TCR CDR3. Each CDR3 protein gets one entry after TCRdb re-called the multiplex PCR reads with MiXCR. The sample comprises 640,000 or so distinct CDR3 sequences, about 15% of which are singletons, and 4% to 5.5% rests with the top ten. The sample is drawn from a study of T cells in Graves' hyperthyroidism and ophthalmopathy. Study details: Before any treatment, at initial diagnosis, peripheral blood was collected.

Sequences were obtained from blood. This TCR derives from a woman in her thirties or forties with Graves' ophthalmopathy. V is TRBV12-3 or TRBV12-4 and J is TRBJ2-3; D may correspond to TRBD1 or TRBD2 (5 bases each). The CDR3 DNA reads TGTGCCAGCAGTCAGGGACCAGATACGCAGTATTTT. Amino acid sequence: CASSQGPDTQYF.